The table lists the clone carrying this TCR beta chain with a few counts. This entry is derived from a study of identical twins. J gave up 5 bases and V 6 bases, and 9 bases lay outside the gene matches. The germline gives CDR1 ENHRY, CDR2 SYGVKD. This CDR3 comprises 15 residues. TCRdb re-analysed the 5' RACE reads in MiXCR, keeping a single row per CDR3 protein. The sample shows 1,800,000 or so distinct CDR3 sequences, under 35% of them seen only once. The clonotype was recovered from a newborn girl in good health. Sample: cord blood. The genes are TRBV10-3 and TRBJ2-1, with 8 bases lining up with TRBD2. DNA for the CDR3: TGTGCCATCAGACCGGGACTAGGATTCGACAATGAGCAGTTCTTC. It codes for CAIRPGLGFDNEQFF.